These 3 T cell receptor beta chains originate from one sample sequenced in a study of cytomegalovirus exposure and HLA in healthy donors. Method: immunoSEQ multiplex PCR; TCRdb's copy keeps in-frame clones and lacks some. The data contain tens of thousands of clones, 75% to 90% of them seen just once; the ten biggest clones take up approximately 22%. Sequencing was done on a sample of PBMCs. Source of these receptors: a man aged 18-30 years in good health and CMV-seropositive.

The gene calls are TRBV5-4 and TRBJ1-1; possibly TRBD1 for D (6 bases). The CDR3 loop spans 15 amino acids. V was pared by 1 base and J by 2 bases, with 12 bases between. Germline assignment: CDR1 SGHNT and CDR2 YYREEE (reference sequence). The chain's CDR3 is CASSLRGRGNTEAFF. In DNA form, the CDR3 reads TGTGCCAGCAGCTTGCGAGGCAGGGGAAACACTGAAGCTTTCTTT. The full variable domain, with the rest looked up from reference TRBV5-4 and TRBJ1-1, is ETGVTQSPTHLIKTRGQQVTLRCSSQSGHNTVSWYQQALGQGPQFIFQYYREEENGRGNFPPRFSGLQFPNYSSELNVNALELDDSALYLCASSLRGRGNTEAFFGQGTRLTVV.

The chain joins TRBV6-6 to TRBJ2-1, with D tentatively TRBD2 (5 bases). From germline, CDR1 is MNHNY and CDR2 SVGAGI (reference sequence). The CDR3 is made up of 14 amino acids. Trimming cost V 3 bases and J 8 bases, with 14 bases left between them. The CDR3 is CASSYQASFDEQFF. CDR3 nucleotides: TGTGCCAGCAGTTATCAGGCTAGCTTCGATGAGCAGTTCTTC.

This clone was detected a few times. The rearrangement uses TRBV14 and TRBJ2-7; D may be TRBD1 (6 bases). The germline V and J ends were trimmed by 1 base and 9 bases, with 13 bases remaining between them. CDR1 SGHDN and CDR2 FVKESK come from the germline V gene. The CDR3 is 13 residues long. CDR3 DNA: TGTGCCAGCAGCCAAGGAACAGGGTCGGGGCAGTACGTC. It translates to CASSQGTGSGQYV.